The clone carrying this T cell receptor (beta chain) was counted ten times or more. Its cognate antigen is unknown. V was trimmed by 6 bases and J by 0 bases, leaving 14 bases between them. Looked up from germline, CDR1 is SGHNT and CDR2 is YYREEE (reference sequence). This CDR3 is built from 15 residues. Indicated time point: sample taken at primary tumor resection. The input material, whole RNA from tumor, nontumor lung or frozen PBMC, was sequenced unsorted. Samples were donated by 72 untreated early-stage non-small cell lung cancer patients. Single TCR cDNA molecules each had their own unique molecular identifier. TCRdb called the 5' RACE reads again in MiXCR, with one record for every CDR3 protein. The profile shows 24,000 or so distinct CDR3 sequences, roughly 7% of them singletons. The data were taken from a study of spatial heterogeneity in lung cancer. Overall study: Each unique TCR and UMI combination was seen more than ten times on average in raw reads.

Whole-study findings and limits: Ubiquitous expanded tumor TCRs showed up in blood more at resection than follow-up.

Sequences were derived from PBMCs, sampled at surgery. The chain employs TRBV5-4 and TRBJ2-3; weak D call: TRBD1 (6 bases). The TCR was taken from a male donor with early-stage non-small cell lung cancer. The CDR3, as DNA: TGTGCCAGCAACGGTAGACAGGCTAGCACAGATACGCAGTATTTT. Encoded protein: CASNGRQASTDTQYF.